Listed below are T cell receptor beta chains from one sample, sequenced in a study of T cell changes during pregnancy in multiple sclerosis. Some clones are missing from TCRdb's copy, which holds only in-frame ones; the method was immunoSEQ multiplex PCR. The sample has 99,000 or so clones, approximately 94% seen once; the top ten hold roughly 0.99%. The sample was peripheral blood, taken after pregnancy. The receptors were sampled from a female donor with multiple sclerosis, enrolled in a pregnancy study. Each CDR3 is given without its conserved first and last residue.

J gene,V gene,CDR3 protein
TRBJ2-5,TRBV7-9,ASSLGQIYEETQY
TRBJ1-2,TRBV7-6,ASTQSDREVGYT
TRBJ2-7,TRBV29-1,SVGWTGASYEQY
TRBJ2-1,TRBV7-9,ASSSGLNEQF
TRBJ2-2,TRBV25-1,ASSWTGNTGELF
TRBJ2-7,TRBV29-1,SVERAGEPYEQY
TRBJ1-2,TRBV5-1,ASSHGTSEGYT
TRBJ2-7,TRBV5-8,ASSRGLGSSYEQY
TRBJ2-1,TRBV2,ASSDWLAGGYEF
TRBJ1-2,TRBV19,ASSMPGTGTGIYGYT
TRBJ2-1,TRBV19,ASSIVAGGFNEQF
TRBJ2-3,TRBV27,ASRDRGGTDTQY
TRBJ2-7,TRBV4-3,ASSQTSGTVSSEQY
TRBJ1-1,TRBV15,ATSRSGRTPYTEAF
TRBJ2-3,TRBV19,ASSNGGRPDTQY
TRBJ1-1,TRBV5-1,ASSSWDRGFEAF
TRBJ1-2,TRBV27,ASSPQTVNYGYT
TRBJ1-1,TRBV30,AWNGNTEAF
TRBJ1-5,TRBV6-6,ASSYSRGGNQPQH
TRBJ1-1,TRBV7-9,ASSLAQGEAF
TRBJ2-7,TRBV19,ASSPLAGYEQY
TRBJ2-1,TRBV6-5,ASGLYRGEQF
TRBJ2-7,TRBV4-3,ASSQAMTGTYEQY
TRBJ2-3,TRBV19,ASSIAGNTQY
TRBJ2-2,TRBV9,ASSVGGSPNTGELF
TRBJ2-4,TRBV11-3,ASSKQTSLVVVAKNIQY
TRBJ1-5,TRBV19,ASSRQGGSNQPQH
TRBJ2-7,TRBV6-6,ASSYSREMSDYEQY
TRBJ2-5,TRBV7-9,ASSSQPGLAGGGQETQY
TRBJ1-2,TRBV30,AWSVPGFYGYT
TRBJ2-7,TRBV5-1,ASSLKRAAYEQY
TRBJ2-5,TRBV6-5,ASRTTGRETQY
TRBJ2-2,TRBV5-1,ASSLTIPRTRNTGELF
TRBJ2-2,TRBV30,AWSVGTSLARNTGELF
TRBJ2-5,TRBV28,ASRSFLGQGRETQY
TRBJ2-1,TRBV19,ASQRGSSYNEQF
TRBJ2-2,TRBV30,AWSRGRLIPGELF
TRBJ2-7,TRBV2,ASSDGRTGIYEQY
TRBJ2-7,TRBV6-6,ASSYHSPDEQY
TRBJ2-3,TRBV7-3,ASSVGLARTDTQY
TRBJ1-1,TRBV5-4,ASSRPPGGTEAF
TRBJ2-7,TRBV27,ASSWAGQGVPYEQY
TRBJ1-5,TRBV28,ASSPAGSTGKPQH
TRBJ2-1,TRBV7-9,ASSLDSPAGLKEQF
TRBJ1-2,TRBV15,ATSRGTVYGYT
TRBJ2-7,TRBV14,ASSPQGYEQY
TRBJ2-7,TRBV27,ASSWTSGAYEQY
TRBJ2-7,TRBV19,ASSAGQGFSYEQY
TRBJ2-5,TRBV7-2,ASSLGGQTKETQY
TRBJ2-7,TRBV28,ASSSRGVQY
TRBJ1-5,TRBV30,AWSVARGTFQPQH
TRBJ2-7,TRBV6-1,ASSGLYEQY
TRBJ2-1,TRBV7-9,ASSFVRGGPNEQF
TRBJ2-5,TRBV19,ASSALPAGNQETQY
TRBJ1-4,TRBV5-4,ASSSLVGSEVRSEKLF
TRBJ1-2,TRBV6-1,ASSEPGPNYGYT
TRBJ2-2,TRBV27,ATRLRTGFPGELF
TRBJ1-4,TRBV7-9,ASSLRLGGEKLF
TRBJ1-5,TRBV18,ASSPEAGVNQPQH